This TCR beta chain came from a study of shared clonotypes between healthy human individuals. DNA at around 200 ng, 25,000 to 35,000 T cell genomes, went into sorted-subset replicate PCRs. The protocol was immunoSEQ multiplex PCR, while the TCRdb copy is restricted to in-frame clones and leaves out a portion. The table shows fewer than 700,000 clones, with 85% to 95% occurring only once. Study-wide results and limits: Having only a few donors restricted how much genetic and exposure-history diversity was captured. Naive CD4 clonotypes overlapped across several donors at approximately 5.5%.

As regards this clone: The target antigen is unknown.

Terminally differentiated effector memory CD45RA+ cells were left out of the naive CD8 fraction, which was CD45RO-negative and positively selected for CCR7. Germline assignment: CDR1 ENHRY and CDR2 SYGVKD. V trimming: 0 bases; J trimming: 6 bases; junction bases outside the gene matches: 7. The CDR3 totals 16 residues. V is TRBV10-3 and J is TRBJ2-2, with 7 bases fitting TRBD2. The clonotype originates from a woman aged 25 to 39 in good health. The specimen was naive CD8+ T cells sorted from blood. Here the CDR3 reads CAISESPEGRAGELFF. The CDR3 bases are TGTGCCATCAGTGAGTCGCCTGAGGGGAGGGCCGGGGAGCTGTTTTTT.